The 27 T cell receptor beta chains reported below all come from one sample, sequenced in a study of T cell responses to AZD1222 COVID-19 vaccine. TCRdb's table, derived via immunoSEQ multiplex PCR, lists solely in-frame clones and lacks some. This repertoire shows 57,000 or so clones, 85% found once; its top ten account for about 20%. The starting material was peripheral blood, obtained on day 0 of MenACWY control vaccination. These receptors originate from an adult in good health.

This chain uses TRBV30 with TRBJ2-5; 16 nucleotides align to TRBD2. Germline lookup yields CDR1 GTSNPN and CDR2 SVGIG (reference sequence). V lost 1 base and J lost 3; bases outside the gene matches: 5. The CDR3 has 17 amino acids. CDR3 nucleotide sequence: TGTGCCTGGAGTGCGGGACTAGCGGGAGGGTTGGAAGAGACCCAGTACTTC. Its protein is CAWSAGLAGGLEETQYF.

This clone appeared once. This chain joins TRBV6-5 and TRBJ2-1, with 7 bases aligning to TRBD2. This CDR3 comprises 16 residues. Germline values: CDR1 MNHEY, CDR2 SVGAGI. V lost 4 bases and J lost 3; bases outside the gene matches: 9. CDR3 amino acids: CASSSRRGGDYNEQFF. For the CDR3, the DNA is TGTGCCAGCAGTTCTCGCCGCGGGGGTGACTACAATGAGCAGTTCTTC.

Note on this clone: The CDR3 ends on some other residue instead of the conserved phenylalanine or tryptophan, so this is likely a read error. It is unclear where the CDR3 begins or ends on the DNA, so no DNA is shown, and the CDR3 is as TCRdb lists it. The V call is TRBV21-1, the J call TRBJ2-3; TRBD1, the table's D call, was not compared with the DNA. TRBV21-1 is given as a pseudogene. The length of the CDR3 is 9 amino acids, counting both ends. CDR3 amino acids: CASSPYRGD.

The chain recombines TRBV5-4 with TRBJ1-1; D remains unclear. Trimming stripped 0 bases from V and 4 bases from J, with 13 bases between. The CDR3 covers 15 residues. CDR1 and CDR2 (germline): SGHNT, YYREEE (reference sequence). Here the CDR3 reads CASSLEAGYGTEAFF. The DNA for the CDR3 is TGTGCCAGCAGCTTGGAGGCTGGGTATGGCACTGAAGCTTTCTTT.

The V and J genes are TRBV2 and TRBJ1-5; D unresolved. This CDR3 is built from 13 residues. The V and J ends lost 4 bases and 6 bases respectively, with 10 bases between them. The V gene's germline CDR1 is SNHLY and CDR2 FYNNEI. The CDR3, as DNA: TGTGCCAGCAGTGGTCAGAAGGGTCAGCCCCAGCATTTT. Its protein product is CASSGQKGQPQHF. The full variable domain, with the rest looked up from reference TRBV2 and TRBJ1-5, is EPEVTQTPSHQVTQMGQEVILRCVPISNHLYFYWYRQILGQKVEFLVSFYNNEISEKSEIFDDQFSVERPDGSNFTLKIRSTKLEDSAMYFCASSGQKGQPQHFGDGTRLSIL.

The CDR3 region has the DNA TGTGCCAGCAGACAGGGGGGATCAGATACGCAGTATTTT. Translation: CASRQGGSDTQYF. The V gene is TRBV6-5, the J gene TRBJ2-3; 8 bases align to TRBD1. V was clipped by 6 bases and J by 4 bases; unmatched bases: 3. CDR3 length equals 13 residues. Germline loops: CDR1 MNHEY, CDR2 SVGAGI.

The gene calls are TRBV14 and TRBJ1-2, with TRBD1 as a possible D gene (6 bases). Germline CDR1 and CDR2: SGHDN and FVKESK. This CDR3 spans 13 amino acids. Trimming shortened V by 5 bases and J by 4 bases, and 11 bases separated the two germline ends. The CDR3 region has the DNA TGTGCCAGCAGCGGACAGCCTCTCTATGGCTACACCTTC. Translated: CASSGQPLYGYTF.

The rearrangement uses TRBV2 and TRBJ1-5; D is undetermined. CDR3 length: 13 residues. From germline, CDR1 is SNHLY and CDR2 FYNNEI. Trimming left V 6 bases short and J 2 bases short, with 8 bases between. This CDR3 reads CASSVEGNQPQHF. DNA for the CDR3: TGTGCCAGCAGCGTAGAGGGCAATCAGCCCCAGCATTTT.

The rearrangement links TRBV6-1 to TRBJ2-3; perhaps TRBD2 as D (7 bases). The CDR3 runs to 16 residues. Germline CDR1 and CDR2: MNHNS and SASEGT. V lost 4 bases to trimming and J lost 0 bases, with 14 bases between them. The chain's CDR3 is CASSARGGSSTDTQYF. CDR3 bases: TGTGCCAGCAGTGCGAGGGGGGGTTCGAGCACAGATACGCAGTATTTT.

The rearrangement joins TRBV27 to TRBJ1-1; D ambiguous. Germline V lookup: CDR1 MNHEY, CDR2 SMNVEV (reference sequence). This CDR3 contains 11 residues. With 3 bases removed from V and 11 bases from J, the gap between germline ends came to 10 bases. The CDR3 region has the DNA TGTGCCAGCAGTTTTGGATCGCGGGCTTTCTTT. Translated, it gives CASSFGSRAFF.

This chain connects TRBV2 to TRBJ2-1; maybe TRBD2 (6 bases). Looked up from germline, CDR1 is SNHLY and CDR2 is FYNNEI. The CDR3 covers 15 residues. Trimming stripped 4 bases from V and 3 bases from J, with 13 bases between. The DNA for the CDR3 is TGTGCCAGCAGTGCGACCGGGAGTTTCTACAATGAGCAGTTCTTC. It encodes CASSATGSFYNEQFF.

The chain carries TRBV5-6 and TRBJ1-1, with D maybe TRBD1 (6 bases). The CDR3 contains 18 residues. CDR1 and CDR2 (germline): SGHDT, YYEEEE. The germline V and J ends were trimmed by 4 bases and 0 bases, with 22 bases remaining between them. The CDR3 region is CASSMQGHRQGMNTEAFF. The CDR3 coding sequence is TGTGCCAGCAGCATGCAGGGACACCGGCAGGGCATGAACACTGAAGCTTTCTTT.

The chain couples TRBV4-3 to TRBJ1-6; D gene ambiguous. V was cut by 1 base and J by 5 bases, with 9 bases left in between. The CDR3 is made up of 15 amino acids. Germline loops: CDR1 LGHNA, CDR2 YSLEER. This CDR3 is CASSQGAGHNSPLHF. The CDR3, as DNA: TGCGCCAGCAGCCAAGGGGCAGGCCATAATTCACCCCTCCACTTT.

The chain links TRBV7-2 to TRBJ2-7, with D possibly TRBD2 on 7 matching bases. V shed 5 bases and J shed 7 bases, with 24 bases lying between them. From germline, CDR1 is SGHTA and CDR2 FQGNSA. The CDR3 is 16 amino acids. The CDR3 DNA follows: TGTGCCAGCAGCCCCTCCCCCGCGGGGGCAGGAGGGGAGCAGTACTTC. Its translation is CASSPSPAGAGGEQYF.

This clone was seen more than once but under ten times. The chain uses TRBV4-1 and TRBJ1-3; D not certain. V dropped 5 bases and J dropped 4 bases, with 6 bases sitting between them. In germline, CDR1 is MGHRA, CDR2 YSYEKL. CDR3 length equals 12 residues. CDR3 in amino acids: CASSSLGNTIYF. The DNA of the CDR3 is TGCGCCAGCAGCTCCCTCGGAAACACCATATATTTT.

The chain combines TRBV6-5 with TRBJ2-2, with D tentatively TRBD1 or TRBD2 (5 bases each). Trimming removed 6 bases from V and 2 bases from J, with 13 bases in between. Germline CDR1 is MNHEY and CDR2 is SVGAGI. This CDR3 contains 15 residues. The CDR3 nucleotides read TGTGCCAGCAGACCGCAGGGACCTAACACCGGGGAGCTGTTTTTT. Encoded protein: CASRPQGPNTGELFF.

A word on this clone: At the DNA level, this CDR3 is encoded by other sequences in the same sample as well. This sequence joins TRBV2 and TRBJ1-5; the match to TRBD1 covers 9 bases. Per germline, CDR1 SNHLY and CDR2 FYNNEI. The V segment lost 1 base and the J segment 4 bases; nucleotides outside the gene matches: 2. The CDR3 sequence is 15 residues long. CDR3 sequence: CASSEETGGNQPQHF. DNA for the CDR3: TGTGCCAGCAGTGAAGAGACAGGGGGGAATCAGCCCCAGCATTTT.

The chain employs TRBV28 and TRBJ1-5; D remains ambiguous. Between the trimmed V and J ends, which lost 6 bases and 0 bases, there was a span of 12 bases. The CDR3 loop spans 15 amino acids. Germline V gene sequence: CDR1 MDHEN, CDR2 SYDVKM. CDR3 sequence reads: CASSSRGGSNQPQHF. The CDR3 DNA is TGTGCCAGCAGCTCGCGGGGAGGTAGCAATCAGCCCCAGCATTTT.

The V and J genes are TRBV18 and TRBJ2-2; D is uncertain. The CDR3 totals 12 residues. Germline V gene sequence: CDR1 KGHSH, CDR2 LQKENI. Trimming cost V 6 bases and J 7 bases, with 9 bases left between them. CDR3 nucleotides: TGTGCCAGCTCCCAGTACGACGGGGAGCTGTTTTTT. This translates into CASSQYDGELFF.

As to this clone: The junction does not match germline at one end; this may be a read error. This chain connects TRBV13 to TRBJ2-3; no firm D call. The CDR3 extends over 14 amino acids. CDR1 and CDR2 (germline): PRHDT, FYEKMQ (reference sequence). The chain's CDR3 is CASSLGPPPETQYF. CDR3 DNA sequence: TGTGCCAGCAGCTTAGGCCCCCCTCCAGAAACGCAGTATTTT.

The chain links TRBV19 to TRBJ1-5, with D perhaps matching TRBD1 (5 bases). There are 13 residues in the CDR3. Germline V CDR1 and CDR2: LNHDA, SQIVND (reference sequence). The germline V and J ends were trimmed by 10 bases and 6 bases, with 16 bases remaining between them. As DNA, the CDR3 is TGTGCCACCCGGGCGGCAGGGAGTCAGCCCCAGCATTTT. As protein: CATRAAGSQPQHF.

The V and J genes are TRBV5-5 and TRBJ2-3, with 9 bases fitting TRBD2. CDR3 length equals 15 residues. Germline CDR1 SGHKS, CDR2 YYEKEE (reference sequence). After removal of 1 base from V and 1 base from J, the junction contained 1 base not matched to a gene. CDR3 nucleotide sequence: TGTGCCAGCAGCTTGTGGACTAGCGGCACAGATACGCAGTATTTT. It specifies CASSLWTSGTDTQYF.

This chain links TRBV24-1 with TRBJ2-3, with 10 bases matching TRBD1. Per the germline V gene, CDR1 is KGHDR and CDR2 is SFDVKD. Trimming at V came to 3 bases and at J to 2 bases, leaving 4 bases not matched to a gene. The CDR3 extends over 16 amino acids. The CDR3 here is CATSDPRQGATDTQYF. CDR3 coding DNA: TGTGCCACCAGTGATCCCCGACAGGGGGCCACAGATACGCAGTATTTT.

This clone appeared a single time. V gene TRBV5-1 combines with J gene TRBJ2-3; the match to TRBD2 covers 10 bases. The CDR3 has 16 residues. Trimming took 3 bases from V and 1 from J; bases not matched to a gene: 5. Germline V lookup: CDR1 SGHRS, CDR2 YFSETQ. The CDR3, as DNA: TGCGCCAGCAGCTCCTCTAGCGGGAGCGGCACAGATACGCAGTATTTT. Encoded protein: CASSSSSGSGTDTQYF.

The chain employs TRBV5-1 and TRBJ1-2; D gene ambiguous. Trimming took off 5 bases at V and 10 bases at J, with 18 bases between the two ends. Germline V gene data show CDR1 as SGHRS and CDR2 as YFSETQ. The CDR3 runs to 13 residues. The CDR3 region has the DNA TGCGCCAGCAGGGAGGGATTTCAGAGCGTCTACACCTTC. Protein: CASREGFQSVYTF.

The rearrangement joins TRBV18 to TRBJ1-3; D is possibly TRBD1 (5 bases). Trimming left V 1 base short and J 3 bases short, with 13 bases between. CDR1 is KGHSH and CDR2 is LQKENI in the germline V gene. This CDR3 is 16 amino acids long. In nucleotides, the CDR3 is TGTGCCAGCTCACCACGGCGGGGGATAGATGGAAACACCATATATTTT. It encodes CASSPRRGIDGNTIYF. The complete variable domain, with remaining parts taken from reference TRBV18 and TRBJ1-3, reads NAGVMQNPRHLVRRRGQEARLRCSPMKGHSHVYWYRQLPEEGLKFMVYLQKENIIDESGMPKERFSAEFPKEGPSILRIQQVVRGDSAAYFCASSPRRGIDGNTIYFGEGSWLTVV.

This clone is a singleton in its sample. The rearrangement uses TRBV14 and TRBJ1-4; D perhaps matches TRBD1 (6 bases). From germline, CDR1 is SGHDN and CDR2 FVKESK. The CDR3 loop spans 14 amino acids. V lost 4 bases, J lost 11 bases, and 17 bases lay in between. The CDR3 nucleotides are TGTGCCAGCAGCCCTGGGACACCCCTGGTGAAACTGTTTTTT. Its translation is CASSPGTPLVKLFF.